Following are 17 T cell receptor beta chains from one sample sequenced in a study of blood T cell repertoires in COVID-19. Assay used: immunoSEQ multiplex PCR; TCRdb lists only in-frame clones, some missing. The table records approximately 100,000 clones, under 80% of them present only once. Sequenced material: peripheral blood. The source of these receptors is a man aged 65-85 years with active or convalescent COVID-19.

The CDR3 nucleotides read TGTGCCAGCAGCGTAGCGGAGGGGAACACCGGGGAGCTGTTTTTT. Translated, it gives CASSVAEGNTGELFF. This sequence joins TRBV9 and TRBJ2-2; D is perhaps TRBD2 (6 bases). The CDR3 length is 15 residues. CDR1 and CDR2 (germline): SGDLS, YYNGEE. The V gene lost 0 bases and the J gene lost 1 base, with 7 bases spanning the gap. Based on the CDR3 plus reference TRBV9 and TRBJ2-2, the full variable domain is DSGVTQTPKHLITATGQRVTLRCSPRSGDLSVYWYQQSLDQGLQFLIQYYNGEERAKGNILERFSAQQFPDLHSELNLSSLELGDSALYFCASSVAEGNTGELFFGEGSRLTVL.

The rearrangement links TRBV28 to TRBJ2-1; 10 bases fit TRBD2. V lost 6 bases to trimming and J lost 0 bases; unmatched junction nucleotides: 5. The CDR3 has 16 amino acids. From germline, CDR1 is MDHEN and CDR2 SYDVKM. CDR3 in DNA: TGTGCCAGCAGCCCCGAGCGGGAGGGCTCCTACAATGAGCAGTTCTTC. Protein product: CASSPEREGSYNEQFF.

The chain uses TRBV2 and TRBJ2-7, with D possibly being TRBD2 (6 bases). The germline CDR1 and CDR2 sequences are SNHLY and FYNNEI. Trimming cost V 6 bases and J 2 bases, with 14 bases left between them. The CDR3 covers 14 residues. Written as DNA, the CDR3 is TGTGCCAGCAGGACCAGCGGGCTCGCCTACGAGCAGTACTTC. Encoded protein: CASRTSGLAYEQYF. The variable domain in full, completed from reference TRBV2 and TRBJ2-7, reads EPEVTQTPSHQVTQMGQEVILRCVPISNHLYFYWYRQILGQKVEFLVSFYNNEISEKSEIFDDQFSVERPDGSNFTLKIRSTKLEDSAMYFCASRTSGLAYEQYFGPGTRLTVT.

This sequence joins TRBV5-8 and TRBJ1-1, with D tentatively TRBD1 (6 bases). The CDR3 is made up of 12 amino acids. Trimming stripped 4 bases from V and 7 bases from J, with 11 bases between. Germline CDR1 and CDR2: SGHTS and YDEGEE. CDR3 DNA sequence: TGTGCCAGCAGCGACGGACAGAGTGAAGCTTTCTTT. Translating gives CASSDGQSEAFF.

The rearrangement links TRBV2 to TRBJ1-2, with D maybe TRBD1 (6 bases). The CDR3 sequence is 12 residues long. CDR1 is SNHLY, CDR2 FYNNEI, per germline. V was trimmed by 4 bases and J by 7 bases, leaving 10 bases between them. CDR3 bases: TGTGCCAGCAGTGGGACAGAGCGTGGCTACACCTTC. Protein: CASSGTERGYTF.

CDR3 residues: CASSSLTRNSGNTIYF. CDR3 coding DNA: TGTGCCAGCAGTTCTTTGACACGTAACTCTGGAAACACCATATATTTT. The genes are TRBV27 and TRBJ1-3; D gene ambiguous. Germline CDR1 and CDR2: MNHEY and SMNVEV (reference sequence). This CDR3 is 16 amino acids long. V was cut by 4 bases and J by 0 bases, with 13 bases left in between.

The rearrangement joins TRBV7-2 to TRBJ1-4; D gene uncertain. Germline V lookup: CDR1 SGHTA, CDR2 FQGNSA. Between the trimmed V and J ends, which lost 5 bases and 3 bases, there was a span of 13 bases. This CDR3 region has 15 residues. CDR3 sequence reads: CASSLGLQANEKLFF. DNA of the CDR3: TGTGCCAGCAGCCTAGGACTGCAAGCTAATGAAAAACTGTTTTTT.

Worth noting for this clone: An end of the junction differs from the germline gene, which may be a read error. The genes are TRBV7-7 and TRBJ2-5; D is perhaps TRBD2 (6 bases). This CDR3 spans 14 amino acids. Germline lookup yields CDR1 SSHAT and CDR2 FNYEAQ (reference sequence). CDR3 loop: CASSLSGGEETQYF. CDR3 DNA: TGTGCTAGCAGCCTCTCCGGGGGTGAAGAGACCCAGTACTTC.

This clone was counted only a few times. This chain joins TRBV18 and TRBJ1-2; TRBD1 matches at 9 bases. J was trimmed by 4 bases and V by 3 bases; bases with no gene match: 6. Germline CDR1 is KGHSH and CDR2 is LQKENI. The CDR3 totals 15 residues. As DNA, the CDR3 is TGTGCCAGCTCACCCGTATCGGGACAGGGCTATGGCTACACCTTC. This encodes CASSPVSGQGYGYTF. Supplemented by reference TRBV18 and TRBJ1-2, the full variable domain reads NAGVMQNPRHLVRRRGQEARLRCSPMKGHSHVYWYRQLPEEGLKFMVYLQKENIIDESGMPKERFSAEFPKEGPSILRIQQVVRGDSAAYFCASSPVSGQGYGYTFGSGTRLTVV.

V gene TRBV27 combines with J gene TRBJ1-4; tentatively, D is TRBD1 (6 bases). V was clipped by 6 bases and J by 10 bases, with 18 bases between them. The germline CDR1 and CDR2 sequences are MNHEY and SMNVEV (reference sequence). This CDR3 spans 14 amino acids. The CDR3 DNA follows: TGTGCCAGCAGCCCACAGGGCCCTAGGGTAAAACTGTTTTTT. Translated, it gives CASSPQGPRVKLFF.

The chain employs TRBV28 and TRBJ2-5, with 7 bases that match TRBD2. In germline, CDR1 is MDHEN, CDR2 SYDVKM. The CDR3 is made up of 12 amino acids. V trimming: 6 bases; J trimming: 3 bases; junction bases outside the gene matches: 1. CDR3 sequence: CASRAGKETQYF. CDR3 in DNA: TGTGCCAGCAGAGCGGGGAAAGAGACCCAGTACTTC.

This clone has just one count. The chain joins TRBV24-1 to TRBJ1-1, with 7 bases matching TRBD1. Germline V gives CDR1 KGHDR, CDR2 SFDVKD. The CDR3 contains 15 residues. V dropped 7 bases and J dropped 5; count of bases not matched to a gene: 12. The CDR3: CATSDGQAGKTEAFF. The CDR3 nucleotides are TGTGCCACCAGCGATGGACAGGCGGGTAAGACTGAAGCTTTCTTT.

The rearrangement links TRBV7-9 to TRBJ2-1; 11 bases are a match to TRBD2. CDR3 size: 15 residues. Germline values: CDR1 SEHNR, CDR2 FQNEAQ (reference sequence). V dropped 6 bases and J dropped 6; count of bases not matched to a gene: 7. The CDR3 region has the DNA TGTGCCAGCAGTAAGATCGGGACTAGCGGCAATGAGCAGTTCTTC. Its translation is CASSKIGTSGNEQFF.

This clone was observed a handful of times. The gene calls are TRBV5-1 and TRBJ2-1; 7 bases match TRBD1. CDR1 and CDR2 (germline): SGHRS, YFSETQ. There are 11 residues in the CDR3. V gave up 2 bases and J gave up 15 bases; unmatched junction bases: 5. CDR3 nucleotides: TGCGCCAGCAGCTTATCCGGGACAGCGTTCTTC. This gives the protein CASSLSGTAFF.

This clone has just a few counts. This chain joins TRBV30 and TRBJ2-7; a possible D gene is TRBD1 (5 bases). CDR3 length equals 14 residues. Germline lookup yields CDR1 GTSNPN and CDR2 SVGIG (reference sequence). The V end was cut by 5 bases, the J end by 3 bases, with 17 bases between. CDR3 amino acids: CAWGWPGQYYEQYF. CDR3 in DNA: TGTGCCTGGGGGTGGCCAGGGCAGTACTACGAGCAGTACTTC.

The chain combines TRBV9 with TRBJ2-1; 8 bases map to TRBD2. The CDR3 spans 15 residues. Germline V gives CDR1 SGDLS, CDR2 YYNGEE. With 2 bases clipped from V and 3 bases from J, the junction kept 4 bases outside the gene matches. CDR3 DNA: TGTGCCAGCAGCGTGCGGGAGGCTAGCTACAATGAGCAGTTCTTC. Its translation: CASSVREASYNEQFF.

The J gene is TRBJ2-5, the V gene TRBV5-1; 8 bases are shared with TRBD2. Germline CDR1 and CDR2: SGHRS and YFSETQ. V shed 2 bases and J 2 bases; nucleotides not matched to a gene: 11. This CDR3 contains 17 residues. CDR3 in amino acids: CASSLGLSGGGQETQYF. The DNA of the CDR3 is TGCGCCAGCAGCTTAGGACTAAGCGGGGGAGGGCAAGAGACCCAGTACTTC. The complete variable domain, with remaining parts taken from reference TRBV5-1 and TRBJ2-5, reads KAGVTQTPRYLIKTRGQQVTLSCSPISGHRSVSWYQQTPGQGLQFLFEYFSETQRNKGNFPGRFSGRQFSNSRSEMNVSTLELGDSALYLCASSLGLSGGGQETQYFGPGTRLLVL.